Shown below are 15 T cell receptor beta chains from a single sample sequenced in a study of cytomegalovirus exposure and HLA in healthy donors. PCR primers comprised 60 Vbeta and 13 Jbeta primers. Data came from immunoSEQ multiplex PCR; TCRdb stores just in-frame clones and leaves some out. The data hold about 110,000 clones, with just under 75% observed a single time. Sequenced sample: PBMCs. These receptor sequences come from a man aged 50-60 years in good health and CMV-seropositive.

This chain links TRBV11-3 with TRBJ2-1; TRBD2 might be the D (5 bases). V lost 3 bases and J 9 bases, leaving 9 bases between the germline ends. The germline gives CDR1 SGHNT, CDR2 YENEEA. The CDR3 is made up of 12 amino acids. As DNA, the CDR3 is TGTGCCAGCAGCTTTACTAGAGGTGAGCAGTTCTTC. It codes for CASSFTRGEQFF.

V usage is TRBV5-1 and J usage is TRBJ1-2, with 10 bases matching TRBD1. The CDR3 is 15 residues long. J gave up 1 base and V 3 bases, and 3 bases lay outside the gene matches. Germline CDR1 is SGHRS and CDR2 is YFSETQ. The CDR3 region is CASSWGTGVNYGYTF. CDR3 nucleotide sequence: TGCGCCAGCAGCTGGGGGACAGGGGTTAACTATGGCTACACCTTC.

The J gene is TRBJ2-7, the V gene TRBV11-2; weak D call: TRBD1 (7 bases). CDR3 size: 15 residues. Germline CDR1 and CDR2: SGHAT and FQNNGV. V dropped 5 bases and J dropped 0 bases, with 14 bases sitting between them. CDR3: CASSRWGDSSYEQYF. For the CDR3, the DNA is TGTGCCAGCAGCAGATGGGGGGACAGCTCCTACGAGCAGTACTTC.

The chain uses TRBV15 and TRBJ2-1, with D possibly being TRBD2 (6 bases). The V gene's germline CDR1 is LNHNV and CDR2 YYDKDF (reference sequence). The V gene lost 1 base and the J gene lost 1 base, with 11 bases spanning the gap. This CDR3 region has 16 residues. The CDR3 sequence is CATSRVADPSYNEQFF. DNA for the CDR3: TGTGCCACCAGCAGAGTAGCGGATCCATCCTACAATGAGCAGTTCTTC. Drawing the rest from reference TRBV15 and TRBJ2-1, the complete variable domain is DAMVIQNPRYQVTQFGKPVTLSCSQTLNHNVMYWYQQKSSQAPKLLFHYYDKDFNNEADTPDNFQSRRPNTSFCFLDIRSPGLGDTAMYLCATSRVADPSYNEQFFGPGTRLTVL.

The chain joins TRBV27 to TRBJ2-2; TRBD2 might be the D (5 bases). CDR1 MNHEY and CDR2 SMNVEV come from the germline V gene (reference sequence). CDR3 length: 15 amino acids. The V gene lost 2 bases and the J gene lost 4 bases, with 11 bases spanning the gap. The CDR3 here is CASSLAVEGTGELFF. In DNA, the CDR3 is TGTGCCAGCAGTTTAGCGGTCGAGGGCACCGGGGAGCTGTTTTTT.

The chain couples TRBV9 to TRBJ2-2, with 8 bases identical to TRBD1. Germline CDR1 is SGDLS and CDR2 is YYNGEE. With V trimmed by 6 bases and J by 3 bases, 7 bases remained unmatched. The CDR3 runs 15 residues. The CDR3 loop reads CASILDRVDTGELFF. The CDR3 DNA reads as TGTGCCAGCATCCTGGACAGGGTTGACACCGGGGAGCTGTTTTTT.

The rearrangement joins TRBV27 to TRBJ2-4; 8 bases match TRBD2. Germline assignment: CDR1 MNHEY and CDR2 SMNVEV (reference sequence). This CDR3 comprises 12 residues. The CDR3 DNA is TGTCCTCTAGCGGGAGCCAAAAACATTCAGTACTTC. Its protein is CPLAGAKNIQYF.

The chain couples TRBV5-6 to TRBJ2-1, with TRBD2 identical over 9 bases. The CDR3 is made up of 14 amino acids. J was trimmed by 8 bases and V by 6 bases; bases with no gene match: 9. The germline gives CDR1 SGHDT, CDR2 YYEEEE. Here the CDR3 DNA reads TGTGCCAGCACCTCGCGGGGGGGCAGCGATGAGCAGTTCTTC. Translated: CASTSRGGSDEQFF.

The V and J genes are TRBV6-5 and TRBJ1-2; D not resolved. V was cut by 5 bases and J by 4 bases, with 14 bases left in between. CDR1 and CDR2 from the germline V gene are MNHEY and SVGAGI. The CDR3 has 14 amino acids. The CDR3 sequence is CASSRTSEVYGYTF. CDR3 coding DNA: TGTGCCAGCAGTCGCACTTCGGAGGTCTATGGCTACACCTTC.

This chain links TRBV5-1 with TRBJ1-4, with D uncertain. Germline V gene lookup returns CDR1 SGHRS and CDR2 YFSETQ. This CDR3 spans 16 amino acids. V gave up 4 bases and J gave up 4 bases, with 17 bases separating them. The CDR3 loop is CASSPSGNAFNEKLFF. The CDR3 nucleotides are TGCGCCAGCAGCCCCTCGGGGAATGCTTTTAATGAAAAACTGTTTTTT.

The DNA of the CDR3 is TGCAGCGTTGAAGATCCTACTGCCTACTACAGGGAGCAGTACTTC. Its translation: CSVEDPTAYYREQYF. This chain connects TRBV29-1 to TRBJ2-7; TRBD1 is a possible D gene (5 bases). Germline-derived CDR1 and CDR2 are SQVTM and ANQGSEA. There are 15 residues in the CDR3. The V end lost 0 bases, the J end lost 7 bases, and 19 bases lay between the germline ends.

The J gene is TRBJ2-3, the V gene TRBV5-6; possible D gene TRBD2, 5 bases. The germline V gene encodes CDR1 SGHDT and CDR2 YYEEEE. V lost 4 bases and J 0 bases, leaving 12 bases between the germline ends. This CDR3 has 15 amino acids. CDR3 DNA sequence: TGTGCCAGCAGCGCCTGGAGAGGGAGCACAGATACGCAGTATTTT. Translated: CASSAWRGSTDTQYF. The variable domain in full, with the rest retrieved from reference TRBV5-6 and TRBJ2-3, is DAGVTQSPTHLIKTRGQQVTLRCSPKSGHDTVSWYQQALGQGPQFIFQYYEEEERQRGNFPDRFSGHQFPNYSSELNVNALLLGDSALYLCASSAWRGSTDTQYFGPGTRLTVL.

This chain uses TRBV5-1 with TRBJ2-2; TRBD2 agrees at 12 bases. The V gene's germline CDR1 is SGHRS and CDR2 YFSETQ. The CDR3 totals 18 residues. V lost 4 bases to trimming and J lost 5 bases; unmatched junction nucleotides: 12. Here the CDR3 reads CASSRGELAGGGTGELFF. The CDR3 DNA reads as TGCGCCAGCAGCCGAGGTGAACTAGCGGGAGGCGGGACCGGGGAGCTGTTTTTT.

This chain joins TRBV23-1 and TRBJ2-1; 10 bases agree with TRBD1. TRBV23-1 is marked as an open reading frame, function uncertain. The junction had 15 bases not matched to a gene; V was cut back by 0 bases and J by 7 bases. The CDR3 loop spans 19 amino acids. The CDR3 sequence: CASSQSGFSTGGAGNEQFF. The CDR3 region has the DNA TGCGCCAGCAGTCAATCTGGGTTTTCGACAGGGGGCGCAGGGAATGAGCAGTTCTTC.

The CDR3 DNA sequence: TGCAGGGGGGGATACGGCGAAAAACTGTTTTTT. Protein sequence: CRGGYGEKLFF. The chain links TRBV20-1 to TRBJ1-4; possibly TRBD1 for D (5 bases). From germline, CDR1 is DFQATT and CDR2 SNEGSKA (reference sequence). This CDR3 comprises 11 residues.